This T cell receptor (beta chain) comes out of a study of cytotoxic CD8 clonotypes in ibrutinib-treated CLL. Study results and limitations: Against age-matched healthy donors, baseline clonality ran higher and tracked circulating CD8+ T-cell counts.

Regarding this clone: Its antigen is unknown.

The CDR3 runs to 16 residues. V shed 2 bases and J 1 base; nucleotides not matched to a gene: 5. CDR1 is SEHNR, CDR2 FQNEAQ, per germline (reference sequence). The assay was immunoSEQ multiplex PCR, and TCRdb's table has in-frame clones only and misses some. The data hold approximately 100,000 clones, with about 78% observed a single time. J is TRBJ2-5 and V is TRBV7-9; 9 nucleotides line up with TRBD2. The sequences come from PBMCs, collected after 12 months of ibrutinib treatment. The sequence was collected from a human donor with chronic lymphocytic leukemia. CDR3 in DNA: TGTGCCAGCAGCTTAAGGAATAGCGGGGGCCAAGAGACCCAGTACTTC. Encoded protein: CASSLRNSGGQETQYF.